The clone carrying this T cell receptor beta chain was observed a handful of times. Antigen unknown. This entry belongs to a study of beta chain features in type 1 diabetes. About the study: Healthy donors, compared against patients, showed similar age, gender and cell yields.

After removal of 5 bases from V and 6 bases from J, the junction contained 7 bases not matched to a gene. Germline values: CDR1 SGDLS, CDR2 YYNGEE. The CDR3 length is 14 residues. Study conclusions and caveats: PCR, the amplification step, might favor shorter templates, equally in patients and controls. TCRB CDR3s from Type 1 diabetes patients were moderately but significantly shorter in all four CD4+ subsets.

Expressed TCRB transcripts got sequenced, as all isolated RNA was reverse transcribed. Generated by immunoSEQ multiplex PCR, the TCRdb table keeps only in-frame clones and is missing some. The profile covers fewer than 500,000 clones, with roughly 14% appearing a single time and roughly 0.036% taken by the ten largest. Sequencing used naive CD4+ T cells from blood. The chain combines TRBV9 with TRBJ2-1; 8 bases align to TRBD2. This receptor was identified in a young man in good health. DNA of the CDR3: TGTGCCAGCAGTCAGTTCCGGGGGGGCAATGAGCAGTTCTTC. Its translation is CASSQFRGGNEQFF.